What follows is one TCR beta chain and its context. In the authors' workflow: Amplifying reference gene primers gave estimates of nucleated cell counts. The method was immunoSEQ multiplex PCR; TCRdb's version includes in-frame clones alone and lacks a portion of them. V, J and clone size are those of that table, while D and trimming were read from the DNA. Among about 270,000 clones, 75% to 90% were seen once, and the ten largest hold about 4%. The sample is drawn from a study of blood T cell repertoires in COVID-19. This CDR3 region has 16 residues. V was clipped by 4 bases and J by 4 bases; unmatched bases: 6. CDR1 is SGHRS and CDR2 is YFSETQ in the germline V gene. Participants, about 18 to 89 years old, spanned fewer than 25 US areas.

The chain is built from TRBV5-1 and TRBJ2-1; 12 bases fit TRBD2. Material: PBMCs or T cells enriched from blood (not recorded which). This clonotype was sampled from a woman in her thirties with acute COVID-19. CDR3 sequence reads: CASSLAGGTKYNEQFF. In nucleotides, the CDR3 is TGCGCCAGCAGCCTAGCGGGAGGGACAAAATACAATGAGCAGTTCTTC. Full variable domain (outside the CDR3, taken from reference TRBV5-1 and TRBJ2-1): KAGVTQTPRYLIKTRGQQVTLSCSPISGHRSVSWYQQTPGQGLQFLFEYFSETQRNKGNFPGRFSGRQFSNSRSEMNVSTLELGDSALYLCASSLAGGTKYNEQFFGPGTRLTVL.